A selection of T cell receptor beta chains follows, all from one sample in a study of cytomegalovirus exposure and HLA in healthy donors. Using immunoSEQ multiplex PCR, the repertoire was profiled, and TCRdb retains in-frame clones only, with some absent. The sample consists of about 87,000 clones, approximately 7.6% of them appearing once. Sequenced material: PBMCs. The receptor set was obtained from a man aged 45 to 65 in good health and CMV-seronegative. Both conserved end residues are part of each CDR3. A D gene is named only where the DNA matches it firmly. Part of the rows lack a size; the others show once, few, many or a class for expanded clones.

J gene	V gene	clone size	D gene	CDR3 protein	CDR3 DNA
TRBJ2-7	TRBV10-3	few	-	CAISGVGYEQYF	TGTGCCATCAGTGGAGTTGGCTACGAGCAGTACTTC
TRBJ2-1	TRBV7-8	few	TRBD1	CASSLYRDSNEQFF	TGTGCCAGCAGCTTATATCGGGACAGCAATGAGCAGTTCTTC
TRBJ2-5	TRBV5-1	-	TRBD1	CASSLTGELGETQYF	TGCGCCAGCAGCTTAACAGGGGAGTTGGGAGAGACCCAGTACTTC
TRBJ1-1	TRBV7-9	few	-	CASSSQGIEAFF	TGTGCCAGCAGCTCTCAGGGGATTGAAGCTTTCTTT
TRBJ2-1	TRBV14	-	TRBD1	CASSQGWGGQGLSEQFF	TGTGCCAGCAGCCAAGGGTGGGGAGGACAGGGTCTAAGTGAGCAGTTCTTC
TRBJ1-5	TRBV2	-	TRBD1	CASRQGGNQPQHF	TGTGCCAGCAGACAGGGGGGCAATCAGCCCCAGCATTTT
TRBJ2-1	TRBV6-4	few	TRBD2	CASSDGTGGGDEQFF	TGTGCCAGCAGTGACGGGACGGGAGGAGGCGATGAGCAGTTCTTC
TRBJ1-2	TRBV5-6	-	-	CASSLGSNYGYTF	TGTGCCAGCAGCTTGGGCAGTAACTATGGCTACACCTTC
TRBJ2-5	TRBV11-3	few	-	CASSARGETQYF	TGTGCCAGCTCAGCCCGCGGCGAGACCCAGTACTTC
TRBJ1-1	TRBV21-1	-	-	CASSKGRGTEAFF	TGTGCCAGCAGCAAGGGCCGAGGGACTGAAGCTTTCTTT
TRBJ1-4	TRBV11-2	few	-	CASSLNTGGREKLFF	TGTGCCAGCAGCTTAAACACGGGCGGGAGAGAAAAACTGTTTTTT
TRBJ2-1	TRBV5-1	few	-	CASSLGQGGHEQFF	TGCGCCAGCAGCTTGGGCCAGGGAGGCCATGAGCAGTTCTTC
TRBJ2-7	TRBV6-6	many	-	CASSYAMVEQYF	TGTGCCAGCAGTTACGCGATGGTCGAGCAGTACTTC
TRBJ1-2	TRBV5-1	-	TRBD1	CASSLGPGGYGYGYTF	TGCGCCAGCAGCTTGGGCCCAGGGGGCTACGGCTATGGCTACACCTTC
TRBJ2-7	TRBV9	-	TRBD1	CASSVGIARGRNYEQYF	TGTGCCAGCAGCGTAGGTATTGCCAGGGGGCGCAACTACGAGCAGTACTTC
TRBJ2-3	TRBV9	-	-	CASSLQVGGTDTQYF	TGTGCCAGCAGTCTACAGGTCGGAGGCACAGATACGCAGTATTTT
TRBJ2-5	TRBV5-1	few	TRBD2	CASSSGLARETQYF	TGCGCCAGCAGCTCGGGACTAGCCAGAGAGACCCAGTACTTC
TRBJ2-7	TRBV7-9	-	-	CASSLMGLEQYF	TGTGCCAGCAGCTTAATGGGCTTGGAGCAGTACTTC
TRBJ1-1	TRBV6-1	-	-	CASSEVGRGSMNTEAFF	TGTGCCAGCAGTGAAGTGGGACGGGGGTCCATGAACACTGAAGCTTTCTTT
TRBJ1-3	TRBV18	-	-	CASSQGTAAGNTIYF	TGTGCCAGCTCACAGGGGACTGCTGCTGGAAACACCATATATTTT
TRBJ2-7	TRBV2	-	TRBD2	CASGSAREGLRKYF	TGTGCCAGCGGATCCGCCAGGGAGGGACTAAGGAAGTACTTC
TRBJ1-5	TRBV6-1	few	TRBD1	CASSEGQGDGNQPQHF	TGTGCCAGCAGCGAAGGACAGGGCGATGGGAATCAGCCCCAGCATTTT
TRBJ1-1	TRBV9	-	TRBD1	CASSPRQGGATTEAFF	TGTGCCAGCAGCCCCCGACAGGGTGGAGCGACCACTGAAGCTTTCTTT
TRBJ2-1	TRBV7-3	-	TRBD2	CASSLQSGRNEQFF	TGTGCCAGCAGCTTACAAAGCGGGAGGAATGAGCAGTTCTTC